The present T cell receptor (beta chain) was sequenced within a study of shared clonotypes between healthy human individuals. It was CD45RO-negative cells, positively selected for CCR7, that made up naive CD8 cells, with terminally differentiated effector memory CD45RA+ cells excluded. As for this clone: Its target is unknown.

Overall study findings and caveats: Clonotypes shared by all four sorted-subset donors had higher generation probabilities than non-shared clonotypes. Only blood was sampled; tissue repertoires likely differ.

Germline assignment: CDR1 SNHLY and CDR2 FYNNEI. The CDR3 spans 14 residues. Trimming left V 10 bases short and J 4 bases short, with 17 bases between. Per the original methods: Junction-only immunoSEQ sequences carried no quality scores, so filtering differed. Profiling relied on immunoSEQ multiplex PCR, and the TCRdb table lists in-frame clones only, not all of them. D and trimming come from the DNA, and the V and J calls and clone size come from that table. The sample has 1.5 million to 2.5 million clones, about 94% seen once. The chain joins TRBV2 to TRBJ2-1; D gene uncertain. The source of this sequence is a man aged 18 to 29 in good health. Sequencing was performed on naive CD8+ T cells sorted from blood. CDR3 sequence (DNA): TGTGCCACCACCGAAAGGGTAGTGTACAATGAGCAGTTCTTC. It is translated as CATTERVVYNEQFF.